Listed here are 14 T cell receptor beta chains from one sample, sequenced in a study of metastatic and nonmetastatic thyroid tumors. No treatment had been given to any patient before thyroid surgery. Using MiXCR, TCRdb reanalyzed the PCR reads. Of about 15,000 clones listed, 3.5% to 4.5% are singletons. The material sequenced was tumor tissue. These receptors all stem from a female donor with papillary thyroid cancer or a benign thyroid nodule (not recorded which). Some clones in this sample may be carry-over from other donors' samples.

Only a few counts were recorded for this clone. The chain uses TRBV24-1 and TRBJ2-6, with a tentative D call TRBD2 (5 bases). This CDR3 is built from 14 residues. The germline V gene encodes CDR1 KGHDR and CDR2 SFDVKD. V dropped 3 bases and J dropped 9 bases, with 11 bases sitting between them. The CDR3 nucleotides read TGTGCCACCAGTGATGCCGGGATCCGCAACGTCCTGACTTTC. This sequence encodes CATSDAGIRNVLTF.

By share of the sample, this clone is medium-sized. The chain recombines TRBV2 with TRBJ2-1, with 13 bases lining up with TRBD2. This CDR3 comprises 24 residues. In germline, CDR1 is SNHLY, CDR2 FYNNEI. V was clipped by 6 bases and J by 4 bases; unmatched bases: 30. CDR3 nucleotides: TGTGCCAGCAGCGCTGACTTCACCGGGACTAGCGGGACCCCCGGGGGCGGAGGGTACAATGAGCAGTTCTTC. This gives the protein CASSADFTGTSGTPGGGGYNEQFF.

V and J are TRBV28 and TRBJ2-3, with D hard to call. Germline loops: CDR1 MDHEN, CDR2 SYDVKM. Trimming removed 6 bases at V and 2 bases at J, with 3 bases between. This CDR3 contains 11 residues. CDR3 residues: CASSFTDTQYF. CDR3 nucleotides: TGTGCCAGCAGCTTCACAGATACGCAGTATTTT.

This clone was counted only a few times. The chain joins TRBV28 to TRBJ2-7; no definite D call. CDR3 length: 11 residues. Germline V gives CDR1 MDHEN, CDR2 SYDVKM. The V end was cut by 5 bases, the J end by 3 bases, with 5 bases between. The DNA for the CDR3 is TGTGCCAGCAGTCCCTACTACGAGCAGTACTTC. Encoded protein: CASSPYYEQYF.

The chain joins TRBV5-1 to TRBJ1-3; D is unresolved. Germline CDR1 is SGHRS and CDR2 is YFSETQ. The CDR3 totals 15 residues. Trimming removed 0 bases from V and 4 bases from J, with 11 bases in between. The CDR3 coding sequence is TGCGCCAGCAGCTTGGCCGGAGGGTCAGGAAACACCATATATTTT. Translating it yields CASSLAGGSGNTIYF.

The rearrangement joins TRBV6-2 or TRBV6-3 to TRBJ2-2, with D maybe TRBD2 (5 bases). The CDR3 extends over 14 amino acids. V shed 6 bases and J shed 2 bases, with 10 bases lying between them. Germline V CDR1 and CDR2: MNHEY, SVGEGT. The CDR3 DNA reads as TGTGCCAGCAGGGGGAGTTTTAACACCGGGGAGCTGTTTTTT. This encodes CASRGSFNTGELFF.

This clone was counted ten times or more. V gene TRBV5-1 combines with J gene TRBJ1-1; D is unresolved. In germline, CDR1 is SGHRS, CDR2 YFSETQ. The ends were cut back, 0 bases at V and 7 bases at J, with 10 bases in the middle. The CDR3 sequence is 13 residues long. The CDR3 DNA is TGCGCCAGCAGCTTGGTTGGCCGGGGTGAAGCTTTCTTT. This sequence encodes CASSLVGRGEAFF.

By sample share, this clone is medium-sized (0.01 to 0.1%). The chain couples TRBV6-1 to TRBJ1-4; D unresolved. The germline V and J ends were trimmed by 7 bases and 8 bases, with 17 bases remaining between them. Germline V gene lookup returns CDR1 MNHNS and CDR2 SASEGT. This CDR3 spans 14 amino acids. The CDR3 loop reads CASTVTLTGEKLFF. The CDR3 DNA is TGTGCCAGCACCGTGACCCTAACCGGGGAAAAACTGTTTTTT.

Sample share makes this clone medium-sized. The rearrangement uses TRBV5-6 and TRBJ2-1, with 7 nucleotides matching TRBD2. The germline V gene has CDR1 SGHDT and CDR2 YYEEEE. CDR3 length: 12 residues. V lost 5 bases, J lost 10 bases, and 6 bases stayed unmatched. CDR3 protein: CASSRLAVEQFF. The CDR3 DNA follows: TGTGCCAGCAGTCGACTAGCCGTCGAGCAGTTCTTC.

The chain links TRBV2 to TRBJ1-1, with 8 bases that match TRBD1. Per germline, CDR1 SNHLY and CDR2 FYNNEI. The V and J ends lost 8 bases and 4 bases, in that order; junction bases with no gene match: 6. CDR3 length: 13 amino acids. The CDR3 loop is CASGQGWVTEAFF. In DNA, the CDR3 is TGTGCCAGCGGACAGGGATGGGTCACTGAAGCTTTCTTT.

The chain recombines TRBV20-1 with TRBJ1-2, with D maybe TRBD1 (6 bases). Trimming took off 8 bases at V and 2 bases at J, with 18 bases between the two ends. This CDR3 has 14 amino acids. Germline V gene lookup returns CDR1 DFQATT and CDR2 SNEGSKA (reference sequence). CDR3 residues: CSFHTGTQNYGYTF. CDR3 in DNA: TGCAGTTTCCATACCGGGACACAAAACTATGGCTACACCTTC.

The chain has TRBV3-1 and TRBJ2-7; 7 bases match TRBD2. The CDR3 has 14 residues. In germline, CDR1 is LGHDT, CDR2 YNNKEL (reference sequence). V was pared by 3 bases and J by 6 bases, with 8 bases of the junction left unmatched. CDR3 loop: CASSQVGGRGEQYF. The CDR3 DNA sequence: TGTGCCAGCAGCCAGGTGGGGGGGAGAGGCGAGCAGTACTTC.

This clone was counted a few times. In DNA, the CDR3 is TGTGCCAGCAGAGCTAGCGGGGAGCTGTTTTTT. This sequence encodes CASRASGELFF. The rearrangement uses TRBV12-3 or TRBV12-4 and TRBJ2-2; no definite D call. The CDR3 totals 11 residues. Trimming removed 6 bases from V and 7 bases from J, with 6 bases in between.

This clone has more than one count but fewer than ten. The rearrangement uses TRBV6-2 or TRBV6-3 and TRBJ1-2; D is unresolved. The CDR3 covers 14 residues. V was shortened by 6 bases and J by 4 bases, with 15 bases between the two germline ends. Germline loops: CDR1 MNHEY, CDR2 SVGEGT. CDR3 region: CASRPGRNLYGYTF. The CDR3 nucleotides read TGTGCCAGCAGACCGGGCCGCAATCTCTATGGCTACACCTTC.